This TCR beta chain was sequenced in a study of memory CD4+ T cells and cytomegalovirus serostatus. Single viable CD3+CD4+CD8-CD45RO+ cells were sorted as the memory CD4+ T cells. After thawing, CD4+ T cells were positively selected. The assay was immunoSEQ multiplex PCR, and TCRdb's table has in-frame clones only and misses some. The sample lists about 45,000 clones; roughly 80% were seen once. The CDR3 contains 15 residues. Trimming removed 5 bases from V and 9 bases from J; junction bases left unmatched: 15. Germline V gene data show CDR1 as LGHNA and CDR2 as YNFKEQ. The sequenced material came from memory CD4+ T cells from blood. This chain links TRBV4-2 with TRBJ1-1, with 7 bases aligning to TRBD1. The receptor comes from an adult in good health and CMV-seronegative. CDR3 in amino acids: CASSAISGTASQAFF. The CDR3 DNA reads TGTGCCAGCAGCGCCATTTCCGGGACAGCCTCCCAAGCTTTCTTT.